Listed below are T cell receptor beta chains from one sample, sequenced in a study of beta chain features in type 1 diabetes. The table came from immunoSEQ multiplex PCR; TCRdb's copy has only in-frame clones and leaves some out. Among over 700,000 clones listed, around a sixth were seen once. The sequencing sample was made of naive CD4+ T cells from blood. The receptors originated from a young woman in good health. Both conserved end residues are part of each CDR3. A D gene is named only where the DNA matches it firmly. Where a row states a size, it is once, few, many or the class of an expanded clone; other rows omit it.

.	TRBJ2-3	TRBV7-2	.	TGTGCCAGCAGCTCTCGAGGGGATACGCAGTATTTT	CASSSRGDTQYF
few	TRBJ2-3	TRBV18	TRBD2	TGTGCCAGCTCACAGTTCTCGTCGGGGACTAGCGGGAGTCCTAGCACAGATACGCAGTATTTT	CASSQFSSGTSGSPSTDTQYF
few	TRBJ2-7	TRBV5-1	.	TGCGCCAGCAGCTTGGCCAGGGGCTCCTACGAGCAGTACTTC	CASSLARGSYEQYF
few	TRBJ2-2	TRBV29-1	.	TGCAGCGTTGAAAGCGCAACGAACACCGGGGAGCTGTTTTTT	CSVESATNTGELFF
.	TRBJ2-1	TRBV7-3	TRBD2	TGTGCCAGCAGCTTCTCCCTAGCGGGAGAATCCTACAATGAGCAGTTCTTC	CASSFSLAGESYNEQFF
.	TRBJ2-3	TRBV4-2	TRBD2	TGTGCCAGCAGCCAAGATTTCCTAGCGGGAGGGCCAGATACGCAGTATTTT	CASSQDFLAGGPDTQYF
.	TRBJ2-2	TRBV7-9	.	TGTGCCAGCAGCTTTACGGCCTCGTGGACCGGGGAGCTGTTTTTT	CASSFTASWTGELFF
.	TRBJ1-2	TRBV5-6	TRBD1	TGTGCCAGCAGCCCTAGACAGGGAGTTAACTATGGCTACACCTTC	CASSPRQGVNYGYTF
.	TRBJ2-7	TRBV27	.	TGTGCCAGCAGTAGCGAGACACGCCAGCAGTACTTC	CASSSETRQQYF
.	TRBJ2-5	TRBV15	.	TGTGCCACCAGCAGAGATCGGGAGACCCAGTACTTC	CATSRDRETQYF
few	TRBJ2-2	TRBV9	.	TGTGCCAGCAGCGTAGGATCGGGGGTCACCGGGGAGCTGTTTTTT	CASSVGSGVTGELFF
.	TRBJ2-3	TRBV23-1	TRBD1	TGCGCCAGCAGTCAACCGACCTCCGGTAGGGGGCAGGCAGATACGCAGTATTTT	CASSQPTSGRGQADTQYF
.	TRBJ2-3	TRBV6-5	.	TGTGCCAGCAGTTACGACCCCAGTCCTGGCACAAATACGCAGTATTTT	CASSYDPSPGTNTQYF
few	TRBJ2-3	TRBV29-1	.	TGCAGCGTTGGAACCTCGGGACTCGGAGATACGCAGTATTTT	CSVGTSGLGDTQYF
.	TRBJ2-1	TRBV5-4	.	TGTGCCAGCAGCTTGGGAGGGGGCTCCTACAATGAGCAGTTCTTC	CASSLGGGSYNEQFF
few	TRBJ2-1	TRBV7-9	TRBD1	TGTGCCAGCAGCCCCAACAGGCGGACAGGACTGTACAATGAGCAGTTCTTC	CASSPNRRTGLYNEQFF
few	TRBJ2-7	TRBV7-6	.	TGTGCCAGCAGCTTAGTTGCGAATACCGCCTACGAGCAGTACTTC	CASSLVANTAYEQYF
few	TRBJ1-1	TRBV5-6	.	TGTGCCAGCAGCTCCGTCGAGGCAGGTCATCTGTGGACTGAAGCTTTCTTT	CASSSVEAGHLWTEAFF
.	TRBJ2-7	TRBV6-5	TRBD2	TGTGCCAGCAGTTACTCGCGCCGGGGGGGCGAGCAGTACTTC	CASSYSRRGGEQYF
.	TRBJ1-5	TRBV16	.	TGTGCCAGCAGCCAAGGTATGATAGGCCACGGGAATCAGCCCCAGCATTTT	CASSQGMIGHGNQPQHF
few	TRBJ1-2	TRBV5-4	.	TGTGCCAGCAGCTTGGAGAACAGTGCCTCCTATGGCTACACCTTC	CASSLENSASYGYTF
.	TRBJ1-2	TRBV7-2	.	TGTGCCAGCAGCTTTTCGTCAGGGATACCCTCGGACTATGGCTACACCTTC	CASSFSSGIPSDYGYTF
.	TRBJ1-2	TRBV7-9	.	TGTGCCAGCACCCTACACGAGTCGGGCTATGGCTACACCTTC	CASTLHESGYGYTF
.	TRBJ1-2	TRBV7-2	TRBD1	TGTGCCAGCAGCGCGTCCGGGACAGAAGTAAACTATGGCTACACCTTC	CASSASGTEVNYGYTF
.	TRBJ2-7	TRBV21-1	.	TGTGCCAGCAGCAAAGTGGGCAGTTCCTACGAGCAGTACTTC	CASSKVGSSYEQYF
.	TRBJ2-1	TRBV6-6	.	TGTGCCAGCAGCCAGCCTCATAGCTCCTACAATGAGCAGTTCTTC	CASSQPHSSYNEQFF
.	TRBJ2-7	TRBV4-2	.	TGTGCCAGCAGCCAAGACTCAGGAGTGCTCGCGCTCTACGAGCAGTACTTC	CASSQDSGVLALYEQYF
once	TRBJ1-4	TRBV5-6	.	TGTGCCAGCAGCTTGGCGGGGAATAATGAAAAACTGTTTTTT	CASSLAGNNEKLFF
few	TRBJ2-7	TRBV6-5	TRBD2	TGTGCCAGCAGTCCCGGGAGGGCCCTTCCCGAGCAGTACTTC	CASSPGRALPEQYF
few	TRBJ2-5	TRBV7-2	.	TGTGCCAGCAGCCAGTTGGGGACCCAGTACTTC	CASSQLGTQYF
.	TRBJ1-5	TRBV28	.	TGTGCCAGCAGTTTTCGAATCGATCAGCCCCAGCATTTT	CASSFRIDQPQHF
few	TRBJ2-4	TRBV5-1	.	TGCGCCAGCAGCTTCGGACAGTTCGGCATTCAGTACTTC	CASSFGQFGIQYF
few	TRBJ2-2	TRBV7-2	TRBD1	TGTGCCAGCAGCTTAGCACCGGGACAGGGTTTCACCGGGGAGCTGTTTTTT	CASSLAPGQGFTGELFF
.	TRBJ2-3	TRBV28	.	TGTGCCAGCAGTCCCGGGCCAGATACGCAGTATTTT	CASSPGPDTQYF
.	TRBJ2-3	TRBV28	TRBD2	TGTGCCAGCAGTTCCACGGGACTAGCAAACACAGATACGCAGTATTTT	CASSSTGLANTDTQYF
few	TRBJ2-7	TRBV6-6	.	TGTGCCAGCAGGAAAAGAAGAGGGAGCTCCTACGAGCAGTACTTC	CASRKRRGSSYEQYF
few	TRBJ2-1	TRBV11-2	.	TGTGCCAGCAGCTTCATGGGAGGTGAGCAGTTCTTC	CASSFMGGEQFF
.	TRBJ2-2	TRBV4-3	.	TGCGCCAGCAGTGGTTTGAACACCGGGGAGCTGTTTTTT	CASSGLNTGELFF
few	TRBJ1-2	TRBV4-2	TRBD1	TGTGCCAGCAGCCAAGATTCGACAGGGAACGGCTACACCTTC	CASSQDSTGNGYTF
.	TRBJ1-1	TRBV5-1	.	TGCGCCAGCAGCCCCCGGAGCGGAAACACTGAAGCTTTCTTT	CASSPRSGNTEAFF
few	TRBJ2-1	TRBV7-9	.	TGTGCCAGCAGCTACGGCCGGGACAATGAGCAGTTCTTC	CASSYGRDNEQFF
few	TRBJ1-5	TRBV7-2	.	TGTGCCAGCAGCCCTACGGAGGGCCCGGGACAGCCCCAGCATTTT	CASSPTEGPGQPQHF
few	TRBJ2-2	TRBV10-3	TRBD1	TGTGCCAGCAGGGGAGACAGGGTAGACACCGGGGAGCTGTTTTTT	CASRGDRVDTGELFF
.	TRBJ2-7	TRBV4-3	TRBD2	TGCGCCAGCAGCCGAGGGACTAGCGAAAACTACGAGCAGTACTTC	CASSRGTSENYEQYF
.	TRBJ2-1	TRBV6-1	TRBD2	TGTGCCAGCAGTGAATACCCCGCTAGCGGGACCGGGGGCTACAATGAGCAGTTCTTC	CASSEYPASGTGGYNEQFF
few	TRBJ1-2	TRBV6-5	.	TGTGCCAGCAGTTACCCTCACAGGGATGGCTACACCTTC	CASSYPHRDGYTF
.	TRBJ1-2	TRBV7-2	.	TGTGCCAGCAGCTTCCTCGCCAGGAATGGCTACACCTTC	CASSFLARNGYTF
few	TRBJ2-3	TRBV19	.	TGTGCCAGTAGTATACCGGCGGAGGGCACAGATACGCAGTATTTT	CASSIPAEGTDTQYF